The present TCR beta chain was sequenced within a study of cytomegalovirus exposure and HLA in healthy donors. Study observations and caveats: The sole available immune exposure information was CMV serostatus.

60 Vbeta and 13 Jbeta primers were used in PCR. Libraries were prepared by immunoSEQ multiplex PCR; TCRdb keeps only in-frame clonotypes and omits some of them. The table shows some 56,000 clones, with about four fifths occurring only once. Germline loops: CDR1 MDHEN, CDR2 SYDVKM. V gave up 6 bases and J gave up 3 bases, with 14 bases separating them. The length of the CDR3 is 14 residues. This clone appeared a few times. Its target is unknown. Sequencing input: PBMCs. This chain connects TRBV28 to TRBJ2-5; D is possibly TRBD2 (6 bases). The TCR originated in a woman in her thirties or forties in good health and CMV-seronegative. CDR3 loop: CASSPTGSKETQYF. The DNA of the CDR3 is TGTGCCAGCAGCCCAACCGGGAGTAAAGAGACCCAGTACTTC. The whole variable domain, filled in from reference TRBV28 and TRBJ2-5, reads DVKVTQSSRYLVKRTGEKVFLECVQDMDHENMFWYRQDPGLGLRLIYFSYDVKMKEKGDIPEGYSVSREKKERFSLILESASTNQTSMYLCASSPTGSKETQYFGPGTRLLVL.